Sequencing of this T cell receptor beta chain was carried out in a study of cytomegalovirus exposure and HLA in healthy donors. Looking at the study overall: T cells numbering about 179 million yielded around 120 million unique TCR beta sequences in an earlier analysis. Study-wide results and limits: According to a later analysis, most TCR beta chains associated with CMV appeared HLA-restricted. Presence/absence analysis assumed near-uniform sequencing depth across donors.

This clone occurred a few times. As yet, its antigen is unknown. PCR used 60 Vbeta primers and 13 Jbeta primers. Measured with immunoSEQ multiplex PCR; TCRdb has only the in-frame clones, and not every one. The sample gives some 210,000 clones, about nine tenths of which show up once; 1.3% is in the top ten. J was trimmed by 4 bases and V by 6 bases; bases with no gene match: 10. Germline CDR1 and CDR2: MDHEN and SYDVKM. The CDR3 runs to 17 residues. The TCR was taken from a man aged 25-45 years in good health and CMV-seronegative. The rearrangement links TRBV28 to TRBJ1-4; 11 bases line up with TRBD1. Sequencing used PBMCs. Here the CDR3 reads CASSPRTGGFDNEKLFF. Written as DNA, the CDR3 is TGTGCCAGCAGCCCTCGGACAGGGGGCTTTGATAATGAAAAACTGTTTTTT.